In its sample, the clone carrying this TCR beta chain was seen many times. Its cognate antigen is unknown. This sample was included in a study of response to subunit inactivated influenza vaccine. TCRdb re-called the RT-PCR reads through MiXCR, storing one row per CDR3 protein. Here the sample spans some 850,000 distinct CDR3 sequences, around 18% being singletons. Overall study results and limits: New T cells are recruited in small numbers by each seasonal influenza vaccination, according to the authors' suggestion.

The receptor comes from a man aged 50 to 59 who received an inactivated influenza vaccine. Material: PBMCs from blood, obtained 4 to 6 days after vaccination.

CDR3 nucleotide sequence: TGTGCCAGCAGCGTAGATCCGGGACAGGGGATCAATGAGCAGTTCTTC. It is translated as CASSVDPGQGINEQFF. The rearrangement links TRBV9 to TRBJ2-1, with 10 positions matching TRBD1. Germline V lookup: CDR1 SGDLS, CDR2 YYNGEE. With V trimmed by 0 bases and J by 6 bases, 6 bases remained unmatched. This CDR3 region has 16 residues.